One sample yielded the 7 T cell receptor beta chains listed below, sequenced in a study of T cells after posttransplantation cyclophosphamide. Generated by immunoSEQ multiplex PCR, the TCRdb table keeps only in-frame clones and is missing some. The table lists approximately 3,000 clones, around three fifths of them singletons, with about 15% in the top ten. Cyclophosphamide on days +3 and +4 followed busulfan-fludarabine conditioning and a marrow graft. Specimen: PBMCs, collected 30 days after allogeneic stem cell transplant with posttransplant cyclophosphamide. The receptors were gathered from a male patient aged 60-70 years who received an allogeneic stem cell transplant from a related donor and was CMV-positive. Some T cells may have come from the graft donor.

This chain joins TRBV2 and TRBJ2-1, with 10 bases that match TRBD2. Germline trimming cut 8 bases from V and 7 bases from J; bases unmatched to any gene: 8. The germline CDR1 and CDR2 sequences are SNHLY and FYNNEI. This CDR3 is 14 amino acids long. The CDR3 nucleotides are TGTGCCAGCGCTAGACTAGCGGGCGCGAATGAGCAGTTCTTC. This encodes CASARLAGANEQFF.

The chain links TRBV5-1 to TRBJ2-2; TRBD2 aligns across 9 bases. Germline values: CDR1 SGHRS, CDR2 YFSETQ. V lost 0 bases to trimming and J lost 0 bases; unmatched junction nucleotides: 3. The CDR3 sequence is 17 residues long. The CDR3 DNA reads TGCGCCAGCAGCTTGGCTAGCGGGATCGCGAACACCGGGGAGCTGTTTTTT. Protein: CASSLASGIANTGELFF.

The rearrangement joins TRBV27 to TRBJ2-7; 7 positions agree with TRBD1. CDR1 and CDR2 (germline): MNHEY, SMNVEV (reference sequence). V lost 6 bases, J lost 5 bases, and 13 bases stayed unmatched. This CDR3 is 15 amino acids long. The CDR3 sequence is CASSPDRVFRDEQYF. For the CDR3, the DNA is TGTGCCAGCAGCCCCGACAGGGTGTTCAGGGACGAGCAGTACTTC.

V gene TRBV5-1 combines with J gene TRBJ1-1; D unclear. Germline CDR1 is SGHRS and CDR2 is YFSETQ. The CDR3 is made up of 13 amino acids. Trimming took off 0 bases at V and 2 bases at J, with 5 bases between the two ends. This CDR3 is CASSLETNTEAFF. The CDR3 DNA follows: TGCGCCAGCAGCTTGGAGACAAACACTGAAGCTTTCTTT.

The rearrangement links TRBV19 to TRBJ2-1; 7 bases fit TRBD1. The germline V gene has CDR1 LNHDA and CDR2 SQIVND (reference sequence). After removal of 6 bases from V and 4 bases from J, the junction contained 3 bases not matched to a gene. The CDR3 is 13 residues long. CDR3 residues: CASRAGGYNEQFF. For the CDR3, the DNA is TGTGCCAGTAGGGCAGGGGGTTACAATGAGCAGTTCTTC.

This clone has only a few counts. The rearrangement uses TRBV5-4 and TRBJ1-1, with D unresolved. The CDR3 covers 14 residues. The V end lost 1 base, the J end lost 0 bases, and 7 bases lay between the germline ends. Per germline, CDR1 SGHNT and CDR2 YYREEE (reference sequence). This CDR3 is CASSLWLVNTEAFF. Here the CDR3 DNA reads TGTGCCAGCAGCTTGTGGTTAGTGAACACTGAAGCTTTCTTT.

This clone has a handful of counts. V and J are TRBV11-3 and TRBJ2-2; D uncertain. Germline values: CDR1 SGHNT, CDR2 YENEEA. The CDR3 contains 17 residues. V lost 0 bases and J lost 4, with 15 bases in between. In DNA, the CDR3 is TGTGCCAGCAGCTTAGATACCCGCCGAGGTTCCACCGGGGAGCTGTTTTTT. The encoded protein is CASSLDTRRGSTGELFF.